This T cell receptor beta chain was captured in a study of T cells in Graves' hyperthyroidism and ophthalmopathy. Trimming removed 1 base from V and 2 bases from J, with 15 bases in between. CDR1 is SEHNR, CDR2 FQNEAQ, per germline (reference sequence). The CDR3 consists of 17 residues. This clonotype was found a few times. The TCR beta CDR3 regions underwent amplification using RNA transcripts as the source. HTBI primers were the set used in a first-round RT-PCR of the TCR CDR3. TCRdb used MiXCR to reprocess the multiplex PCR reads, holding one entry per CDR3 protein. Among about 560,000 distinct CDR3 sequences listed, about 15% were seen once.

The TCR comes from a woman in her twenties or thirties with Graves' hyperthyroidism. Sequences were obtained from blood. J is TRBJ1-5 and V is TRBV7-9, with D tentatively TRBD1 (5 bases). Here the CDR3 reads CASSLGFLGLGNQPQHF. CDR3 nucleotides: TGTGCCAGCAGCTTAGGTTTCCTGGGGCTTGGCAATCAGCCCCAGCATTTT.